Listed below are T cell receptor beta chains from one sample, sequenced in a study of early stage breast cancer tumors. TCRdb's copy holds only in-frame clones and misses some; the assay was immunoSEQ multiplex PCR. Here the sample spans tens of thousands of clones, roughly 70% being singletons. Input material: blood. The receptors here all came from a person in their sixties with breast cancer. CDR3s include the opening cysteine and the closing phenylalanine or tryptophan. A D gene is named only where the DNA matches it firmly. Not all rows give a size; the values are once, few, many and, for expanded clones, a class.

CASSPLPPGQMNTEAFF	TGTGCCAGCTCACCTCTCCCGCCGGGACAGATGAACACTGAAGCTTTCTTT	TRBD1	.	TRBJ1-1	TRBV18
CATKREGWAEAFF	TGTGCCACTAAACGGGAAGGGTGGGCTGAAGCTTTCTTT	.	.	TRBJ1-1	TRBV19
CASSHNAGGNTEAFF	TGTGCCAGCAGCCATAATGCAGGTGGGAACACTGAAGCTTTCTTT	.	.	TRBJ1-1	TRBV7-9
CSARVSTEQYF	TGCAGTGCTAGAGTCTCCACAGAGCAGTACTTC	.	.	TRBJ2-7	TRBV20-1
CASRSERGGGKPQHF	TGTGCCAGCAGGTCTGAGCGTGGAGGTGGTAAGCCCCAGCATTTT	.	.	TRBJ1-5	TRBV2
CASSSIGAVYEQYF	TGTGCCAGCAGTTCCATCGGGGCAGTGTACGAGCAGTACTTC	.	.	TRBJ2-7	TRBV6-6
CASSARVLTLRDEQYF	TGTGCCAGCAGTGCCCGGGTCTTAACATTGCGGGACGAGCAGTACTTC	.	.	TRBJ2-7	TRBV2
CASSLTGTSGDTQYF	TGTGCCAGCAGCTTAACAGGGACGTCGGGAGATACGCAGTATTTT	.	.	TRBJ2-3	TRBV7-3
CASSEVGGRGGNQPQHF	TGTGCCAGCAGTGAAGTAGGAGGAAGAGGAGGCAATCAGCCCCAGCATTTT	.	.	TRBJ1-5	TRBV6-1
CASSHRVTFVYEQYF	TGTGCCAGCAGCCACAGGGTTACATTCGTCTACGAGCAGTACTTC	.	.	TRBJ2-7	TRBV11-2
CASGPSGNTDTQYF	TGTGCCAGCGGCCCTAGCGGGAACACAGATACGCAGTATTTT	TRBD2	few	TRBJ2-3	TRBV7-9
CASSVGGALGYTF	TGTGCCAGCAGCGTCGGAGGGGCCCTAGGCTACACCTTC	.	once	TRBJ1-2	TRBV9
CASSPEGGSYNEQFF	TGCGCCAGCAGCCCCGAGGGGGGCTCCTACAATGAGCAGTTCTTC	.	.	TRBJ2-1	TRBV5-1
CASSLSGVNNEQFF	TGTGCTAGCAGCTTGAGCGGGGTCAACAATGAGCAGTTCTTC	TRBD2	.	TRBJ2-1	TRBV7-7
CASSLASGNQPQHF	TGTGCCAGCAGCTTAGCGAGCGGGAACCAGCCCCAGCATTTT	.	few	TRBJ1-5	TRBV7-8
CASSQNPRDSLYGYTF	TGTGCCAGCTCACAAAATCCGCGGGACAGCCTCTATGGCTACACCTTC	TRBD1	.	TRBJ1-2	TRBV18
CASGRLALSSYNEQFF	TGTGCCAGCGGGCGGCTAGCGTTGAGCTCCTACAATGAGCAGTTCTTC	.	.	TRBJ2-1	TRBV2
CASSSPILSGYTF	TGTGCCAGCAGTTCCCCGATCCTGAGTGGCTACACCTTC	.	.	TRBJ1-2	TRBV28
CATSASIGATNEKLFF	TGTGCCACCAGTGCTTCTATCGGTGCAACTAATGAAAAACTGTTTTTT	.	.	TRBJ1-4	TRBV15
CAISGNREGLDHKSEQYF	TGTGCCATCAGTGGCAACAGAGAAGGACTAGACCATAAGTCCGAGCAGTACTTC	TRBD2	once	TRBJ2-7	TRBV10-3
CASNIGVALSTDTQYF	TGTGCCAGTAATATCGGGGTAGCGCTGAGCACAGATACGCAGTATTTT	.	.	TRBJ2-3	TRBV19
CASSLAGPYNQPQHF	TGTGCCAGCAGCTTAGCAGGCCCGTACAATCAGCCCCAGCATTTT	.	medium-sized	TRBJ1-5	TRBV11-2
CASSADRGTNTEAFF	TGCGCCAGCAGCGCCGACAGGGGGACGAACACTGAAGCTTTCTTT	TRBD1	.	TRBJ1-1	TRBV5-1